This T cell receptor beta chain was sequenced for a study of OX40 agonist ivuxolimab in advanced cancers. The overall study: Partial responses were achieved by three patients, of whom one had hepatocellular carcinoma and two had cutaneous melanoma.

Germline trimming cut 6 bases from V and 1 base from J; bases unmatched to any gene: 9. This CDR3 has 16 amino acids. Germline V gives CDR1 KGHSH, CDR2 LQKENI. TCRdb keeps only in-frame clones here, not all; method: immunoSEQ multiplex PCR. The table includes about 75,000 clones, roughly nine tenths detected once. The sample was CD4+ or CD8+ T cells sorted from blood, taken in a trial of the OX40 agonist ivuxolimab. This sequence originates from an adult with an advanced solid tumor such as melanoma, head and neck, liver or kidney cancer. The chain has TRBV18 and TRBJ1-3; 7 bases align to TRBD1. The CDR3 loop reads CASSQAQTGSGNTIYF. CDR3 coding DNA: TGTGCCAGCTCTCAGGCCCAGACAGGGTCTGGAAACACCATATATTTT.